This entry is about one TCR beta chain. What this receptor recognizes is not known. No quality values exist for individual bases; no much larger clone is one base distant. Preparation of the library involved the immunoSEQ multiplex PCR assay. In a multiplexed PCR, the TR loci were amplified; reverse primers were designed against J gene segments, whereas forward primers were designed against V gene segments. Amplified CDR3 regions were sequenced on the Illumina HiSeq System. Concerning the study's data processing: A nearest-neighbour algorithm merged closely related reads to remove PCR and sequencing errors and collapse data into unique sequences. Repertoires were summarised by clonality and by T cell density, defined as TR molecules per amount of genomic DNA input. Public TRs were defined as CDR3 amino acid sequences in at least 80% of unsorted samples, then tested for differential abundance between coeliac and control samples. Each lamina propria sample was queried against a list of approximately 220 published gliadin-specific TRB sequences. Kruskal-Wallis tests followed by Dunn post-tests were used to test for differences in clonality and density between disease groups. In its TCRdb copy, this immuneACCESS table keeps in-frame sequences only and misses some clones. Where compared with another copy, unresolved V genes explain less than half of these, and the others have no known cause. V and J calls and clone size are copied from that table; D and trimming were computed from the DNA. Across this sample there are some 4,000 clones, with roughly 60% seen only once. The ten largest clones take up around 6% of the sample.

The germline ends are 15 bases apart after V is trimmed by 5 bases and J by 0 bases. The CDR3 runs 16 amino acids, cysteine and phenylalanine included. Only CDR3 DNA is held: 48 bases, read in frame from base 1. The germline V gene encodes CDR1 KGHSH and CDR2 LQKENI. This specimen comes from a study of coeliac disease (dated by TCRdb to about 2022). At the level of the whole study: Because high-resolution HLA typing was not available, biased TRBV7-2 usage was examined as a proof of principle. A total of some 30 patients took part in the full study: about 22 had serologically confirmed coeliac disease and 8 were controls with non-small intestinal disorders. Next-generation sequencing of rearranged TRB and TRG CDR3 regions was used on small intestinal lymphocyte fractions taken from coeliac and non-coeliac patients. The study set out to describe the TR repertoires of small intestinal T cells in active coeliac disease, refractory type I coeliac disease, and coeliac disease treated with a gluten-free diet. TRB sequencing succeeded for samples from roughly 26 subjects, including about 25 paired bulk unsorted intraepithelial and lamina propria cell samples.

Study-wide conclusions, independent of this receptor: The authors considered the approach unsuitable for unbiased detection of gliadin-specific T cells, which are scarce and rarely shared between patients. Cross-contamination between compartments was possible, because separating intraepithelial cells from lamina propria cells did not produce high-purity fractions. Published gliadin-specific TRB sequences turned up in about 50% of the 18 coeliac lamina propria samples, compared with only 1 of 6 controls. Lower clonality than in controls was observed in the TRB and TRG repertoires of active coeliac intraepithelial and lamina propria samples, suggesting that diverse T cells were recruited. TRB repertoires were mostly private, with most amino acid sequences found in only one sample, and V-gene usage showed no significant difference between disease groups.

Aliquots of fewer than 650,000 cells were frozen in DMSO/FBS in liquid nitrogen, and a single aliquot per fraction was used for sequencing. All 30 or so patients in the study underwent endoscopy and small intestinal biopsy. Once intraepithelial cells had been isolated, the leftover biopsy tissue was digested with collagenase to release lamina propria cells. Genomic DNA was extracted from frozen unsorted cell fractions with the Qiagen DNeasy blood extraction kit. The TCR originated in a man between 65 and 79 years old without celiac disease. The chain is made from TRBV18 and TRBJ2-3; TRBD2 is perhaps the D gene, given 7 matching bases. Input material: lymphocytes from the gut lamina propria. The meaning of the sample's cell subset or site label: lamina propria cell (LPC) fraction of small intestinal biopsy. The CDR3 corresponds to CASSTGGTSSTDTQYF. The nucleotide sequence reads as follows: TGTGCCAGCTCAACGGGGGGCACCTCTAGCACAGATACGCAGTATTTT.